The 21 T cell receptor beta chains given below trace back to one sample, sequenced in a study of blood T cell repertoires in COVID-19. Sequencing used immunoSEQ multiplex PCR; TCRdb keeps in-frame clones, though not all of them. The sample has 300,000 to 350,000 clones, around nine tenths seen once. The specimen was peripheral blood. These receptors were obtained from a woman under 40 with COVID-19, enrolled during active disease.

The rearrangement uses TRBV9 and TRBJ1-2, with 7 bases that match TRBD1. This CDR3 region has 14 residues. V shed 3 bases, J shed 2 bases, and the junction held 4 bases outside the gene matches. Per germline, CDR1 SGDLS and CDR2 YYNGEE. The CDR3: CASSASQGNYGYTF. The CDR3 DNA follows: TGTGCCAGCAGCGCCTCACAGGGGAACTATGGCTACACCTTC.

This clone was picked up one time. Additional DNA sequences in this sample encode the identical CDR3. The rearrangement uses TRBV6-4 and TRBJ1-1, with D tentatively TRBD1 (5 bases). The V gene lost 3 bases and the J gene lost 1 base, with 6 bases spanning the gap. The CDR3 is made up of 13 amino acids. Germline V gene sequence: CDR1 MRHNA, CDR2 SNTAGT. CDR3 loop: CASSEQGNTEAFF. In nucleotides, the CDR3 is TGTGCCAGCAGTGAGCAGGGGAACACTGAAGCTTTCTTT.

The rearrangement uses TRBV28 and TRBJ2-3; a weak D match, TRBD2 (6 bases). CDR3 size: 17 residues. CDR1 is MDHEN and CDR2 is SYDVKM in the germline V gene. V shed 4 bases and J shed 2 bases, with 19 bases lying between them. The CDR3 loop is CASSSPLAGGDTDTQYF. In nucleotides, the CDR3 is TGTGCCAGCAGTTCCCCCCTAGCAGGAGGGGACACAGATACGCAGTATTTT.

This rearrangement joins TRBV2 to TRBJ1-1; TRBD1 matches at 8 bases. V lost 4 bases, J lost 2 bases, and 3 bases stayed unmatched. The germline CDR1 and CDR2 sequences are SNHLY and FYNNEI. This CDR3 comprises 14 residues. The CDR3 here is CASSGDRGNTEAFF. The CDR3 DNA sequence: TGTGCCAGCAGTGGAGACAGGGGAAACACTGAAGCTTTCTTT.

As regards this clone: The same CDR3 is also encoded by other DNA sequences in this sample. The chain carries TRBV7-9 and TRBJ1-2; D remains ambiguous. This CDR3 comprises 14 residues. Germline CDR1 SEHNR, CDR2 FQNEAQ (reference sequence). Trimming removed 5 bases at V and 3 bases at J, with 13 bases between. This chain's CDR3 is CASSENRGDYGYTF. CDR3 nucleotides: TGTGCCAGCAGCGAGAATCGGGGAGACTATGGCTACACCTTC.

V is TRBV10-2 and J is TRBJ1-4; tentatively, D is TRBD1 (5 bases). Germline V gene sequence: CDR1 WSHSY, CDR2 SAAADI. The CDR3 length is 14 residues. Trimming removed 6 bases from V and 4 bases from J, with 12 bases in between. The CDR3 region has the DNA TGCGCCAGCAGACCCGCAGGGAATAATGAAAAACTGTTTTTT. Translation: CASRPAGNNEKLFF.

This sequence joins TRBV29-1 and TRBJ2-1; D possibly corresponds to TRBD1 (6 bases). Germline CDR1 reads SQVTM; CDR2 reads ANQGSEA. The length of the CDR3 is 14 residues. V was clipped by 5 bases and J by 7 bases, with 18 bases between them. The CDR3 is CSVSRDPRGNEQFF. The CDR3 DNA follows: TGCAGCGTTTCCCGGGACCCAAGGGGGAATGAGCAGTTCTTC.

This clone was found a few times. The chain recombines TRBV28 with TRBJ2-3, with TRBD1 matching 10 bases. V lost 6 bases and J lost 5; bases outside the gene matches: 8. The CDR3 is 15 amino acids. Germline V gene data show CDR1 as MDHEN and CDR2 as SYDVKM. Here the CDR3 DNA reads TGTGCCAGCAGCCGACCGGGACAGGGGCGAGATACGCAGTATTTT. Translation: CASSRPGQGRDTQYF. Drawing the rest from reference TRBV28 and TRBJ2-3, the complete variable domain is DVKVTQSSRYLVKRTGEKVFLECVQDMDHENMFWYRQDPGLGLRLIYFSYDVKMKEKGDIPEGYSVSREKKERFSLILESASTNQTSMYLCASSRPGQGRDTQYFGPGTRLTVL.

Note on this clone: This CDR3 is also generated by other DNA sequences in the sample. The gene calls are TRBV27 and TRBJ1-5; tentative D call: TRBD1 (5 bases). Germline V gives CDR1 MNHEY, CDR2 SMNVEV (reference sequence). The CDR3 spans 14 residues. Deletions cut 3 bases from V and 5 bases from J, with 11 bases between. The CDR3 nucleotides are TGTGCCAGCAGTTTTCTGGGGGGAGATCAGCCCCAGCATTTT. Encoded protein: CASSFLGGDQPQHF.

This clone was seen only once. V is TRBV6-5 and J is TRBJ2-7; D may be TRBD2 (5 bases). The V gene lost 5 bases and the J gene lost 1 base, with 12 bases spanning the gap. The CDR3 has 14 amino acids. CDR1 is MNHEY and CDR2 is SVGAGI in the germline V gene. The CDR3 nucleotides read TGTGCCAGCAGTAGGCAGGAGGATTCCTACGAGCAGTACTTC. Translating it yields CASSRQEDSYEQYF.

In DNA, the CDR3 is TGTGCCAGCAGGCCGACAGGGGAGGGCAATCAGCCCCAGCATTTT. It translates to CASRPTGEGNQPQHF. This rearrangement joins TRBV28 to TRBJ1-5; 8 bases agree with TRBD1. The length of the CDR3 is 15 residues. The V segment lost 6 bases and the J segment 2 bases; nucleotides outside the gene matches: 6. Germline V gives CDR1 MDHEN, CDR2 SYDVKM.

V and J are TRBV7-8 and TRBJ2-7, with TRBD1 matching 7 bases. Germline CDR1 SGHVS, CDR2 FQNEAQ. Trimming took 4 bases from V and 5 from J; bases not matched to a gene: 8. This CDR3 region has 14 residues. CDR3 protein: CASSSTRQGHEQYF. CDR3 coding DNA: TGTGCCAGCAGCTCAACCCGACAGGGTCACGAGCAGTACTTC.

This clone has a single count. This chain connects TRBV9 to TRBJ2-2; D ambiguous. Germline CDR1 and CDR2: SGDLS and YYNGEE. The CDR3 consists of 14 residues. Trimming cost V 7 bases and J 2 bases, with 12 bases left between them. The CDR3 region has the DNA TGTGCCAGCTCCCTGACTCTTAACACCGGGGAGCTGTTTTTT. Translated, it gives CASSLTLNTGELFF.

The chain uses TRBV18 and TRBJ1-1, with 7 positions matching TRBD1. J was trimmed by 1 base and V by 2 bases; bases with no gene match: 1. Germline V gives CDR1 KGHSH, CDR2 LQKENI. The length of the CDR3 is 14 residues. CDR3 residues: CASSPNRGNTEAFF. The CDR3 DNA sequence: TGTGCCAGCTCACCAAACAGGGGGAACACTGAAGCTTTCTTT.

This rearrangement joins TRBV2 to TRBJ2-7; tentatively, D is TRBD1 (5 bases). The CDR3 spans 12 residues. V was cut by 11 bases and J by 2 bases, with 13 bases left in between. Germline V CDR1 and CDR2: SNHLY, FYNNEI. CDR3 sequence reads: CALRAGTYEQYF. The CDR3 nucleotides read TGTGCCCTCAGGGCAGGGACCTACGAGCAGTACTTC. Variable domain in full (rest from reference TRBV2 and TRBJ2-7): EPEVTQTPSHQVTQMGQEVILRCVPISNHLYFYWYRQILGQKVEFLVSFYNNEISEKSEIFDDQFSVERPDGSNFTLKIRSTKLEDSAMYFCALRAGTYEQYFGPGTRLTVT.

V is TRBV7-2 and J is TRBJ1-2; no clear D. Germline V CDR1 and CDR2: SGHTA, FQGNSA. Trimming left V 1 base short and J 5 bases short, with 8 bases between. This CDR3 has 13 residues. Here the CDR3 reads CASSLGRLYGYTF. The DNA of the CDR3 is TGTGCCAGCAGCTTAGGGCGGTTATATGGCTACACCTTC.

V and J are TRBV9 and TRBJ2-5, with a weak D call TRBD1 (6 bases). From germline, CDR1 is SGDLS and CDR2 YYNGEE. V was cut by 0 bases and J by 1 base, with 10 bases left in between. This CDR3 region has 15 residues. CDR3 amino acids: CASSVALGAQETQYF. The DNA for the CDR3 is TGTGCCAGCAGCGTAGCTCTGGGGGCCCAAGAGACCCAGTACTTC. The variable domain in full, with the rest retrieved from reference TRBV9 and TRBJ2-5, is DSGVTQTPKHLITATGQRVTLRCSPRSGDLSVYWYQQSLDQGLQFLIQYYNGEERAKGNILERFSAQQFPDLHSELNLSSLELGDSALYFCASSVALGAQETQYFGPGTRLLVL.

The V call is TRBV4-1, the J call TRBJ1-3; D is ambiguous. V was cut by 0 bases and J by 4 bases, with 10 bases left in between. The V gene's germline CDR1 is MGHRA and CDR2 YSYEKL. CDR3 length: 15 amino acids. The DNA of the CDR3 is TGCGCCAGCAGCCAAGAGAGGTTTGGGGGAAACACCATATATTTT. Its protein product is CASSQERFGGNTIYF.

The V and J genes are TRBV5-1 and TRBJ2-3; 8 bases agree with TRBD2. The germline gives CDR1 SGHRS, CDR2 YFSETQ. With 4 bases clipped from V and 4 bases from J, the junction kept 8 bases outside the gene matches. CDR3 length: 15 amino acids. The CDR3 bases are TGCGCCAGCAGCCGGGGACTAGTGAGCCCAGATACGCAGTATTTT. Residues: CASSRGLVSPDTQYF.

This chain links TRBV13 with TRBJ2-3; 7 nucleotides agree with TRBD1. J lost 4 bases, V lost 2 bases, and 3 bases had no gene match. The CDR3 is 14 amino acids. Germline CDR1 reads PRHDT; CDR2 reads FYEKMQ (reference sequence). The CDR3, as DNA: TGTGCCAGCAGCTTATCAACAGGGGCAGATACGCAGTATTTT. Amino acids: CASSLSTGADTQYF.

The chain employs TRBV7-9 and TRBJ2-5, with 10 bases aligning to TRBD1. This CDR3 is 15 amino acids long. Germline V gene data show CDR1 as SEHNR and CDR2 as FQNEAQ (reference sequence). Trimming cost V 5 bases and J 4 bases; bases outside gene matches: 7. The CDR3 DNA sequence: TGTGCCAGCAGCCCTGGACAGGGGGGAGGAGAGACCCAGTACTTC. Translating gives CASSPGQGGGETQYF.